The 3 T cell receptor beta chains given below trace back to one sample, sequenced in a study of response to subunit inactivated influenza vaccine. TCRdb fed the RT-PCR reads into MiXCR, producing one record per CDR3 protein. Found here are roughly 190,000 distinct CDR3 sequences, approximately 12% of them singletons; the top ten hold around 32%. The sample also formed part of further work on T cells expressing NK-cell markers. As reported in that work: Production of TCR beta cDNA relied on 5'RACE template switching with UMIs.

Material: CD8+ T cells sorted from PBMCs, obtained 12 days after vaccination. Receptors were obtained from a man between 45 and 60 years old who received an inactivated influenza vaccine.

CDR3 protein: CASSLVSAQAQFF. DNA of the CDR3: TGTGCCAGCAGCTTGGTCTCCGCTCAAGCGCAGTTCTTC. This chain links TRBV5-5 with TRBJ2-1; D is unclear. Between the trimmed V and J ends, which lost 0 bases and 12 bases, there was a span of 13 bases. This CDR3 contains 13 residues. The germline V gene has CDR1 SGHKS and CDR2 YYEKEE (reference sequence).

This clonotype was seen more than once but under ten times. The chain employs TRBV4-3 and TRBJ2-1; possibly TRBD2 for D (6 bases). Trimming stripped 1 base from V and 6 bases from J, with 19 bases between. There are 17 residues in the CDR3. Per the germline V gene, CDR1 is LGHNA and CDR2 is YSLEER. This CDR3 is CASSQVDWGELRNEQFF. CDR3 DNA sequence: TGCGCCAGCAGCCAAGTTGATTGGGGGGAACTTCGCAATGAGCAGTTCTTC.

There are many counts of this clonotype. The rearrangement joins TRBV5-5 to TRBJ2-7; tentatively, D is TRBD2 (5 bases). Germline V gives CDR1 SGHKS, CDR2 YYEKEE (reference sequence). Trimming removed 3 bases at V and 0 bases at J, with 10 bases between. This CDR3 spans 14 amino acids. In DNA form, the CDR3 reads TGTGCCAGCAGCTCCGGACTTATCTCCTACGAGCAGTACTTC. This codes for CASSSGLISYEQYF.